The clone carrying this T cell receptor (beta chain) has at least ten counts. This sample is part of a study of read filtering for tumor transcriptome and immune sequencing. The library was built from roughly 400 ng RNA with molecular barcoded adaptors for alpha/delta and beta/gamma chains. Each CDR3 protein is one row after TCRdb ran MiXCR on the reads. The top ten hold about an eighth of the sample, which has tens of thousands of distinct CDR3 sequences, roughly 21% seen once. The V and J ends lost 3 bases and 8 bases respectively, with 14 bases between them. CDR1 SEHNR and CDR2 FQNEAQ come from the germline V gene (reference sequence). The CDR3 loop spans 14 amino acids.

The chain employs TRBV7-9 and TRBJ2-1; D is perhaps TRBD1 (5 bases). The sequenced material came from a population of CD138-negative cells sorted from bone marrow. The receptor comes from a donor at least 40 years old with multiple myeloma. CDR3 sequence reads: CASSFRDRNDEQFF. The CDR3 DNA is TGTGCCAGCAGCTTCCGAGACAGAAACGATGAGCAGTTCTTC.